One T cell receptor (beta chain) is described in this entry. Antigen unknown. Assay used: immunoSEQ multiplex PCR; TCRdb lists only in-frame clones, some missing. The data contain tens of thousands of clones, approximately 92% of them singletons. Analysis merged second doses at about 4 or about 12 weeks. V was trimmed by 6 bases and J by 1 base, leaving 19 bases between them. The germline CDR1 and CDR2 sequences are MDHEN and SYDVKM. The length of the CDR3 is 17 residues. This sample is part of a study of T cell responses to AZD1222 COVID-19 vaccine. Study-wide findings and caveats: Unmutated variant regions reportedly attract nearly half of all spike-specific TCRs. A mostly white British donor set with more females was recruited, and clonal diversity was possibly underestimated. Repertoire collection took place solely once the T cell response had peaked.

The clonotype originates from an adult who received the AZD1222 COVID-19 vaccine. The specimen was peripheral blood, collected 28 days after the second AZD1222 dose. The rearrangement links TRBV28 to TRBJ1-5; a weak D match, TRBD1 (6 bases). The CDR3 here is CASRAAGTLGSNQPQHF. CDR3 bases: TGTGCCAGCAGGGCCGCCGGGACACTGGGAAGCAATCAGCCCCAGCATTTT.